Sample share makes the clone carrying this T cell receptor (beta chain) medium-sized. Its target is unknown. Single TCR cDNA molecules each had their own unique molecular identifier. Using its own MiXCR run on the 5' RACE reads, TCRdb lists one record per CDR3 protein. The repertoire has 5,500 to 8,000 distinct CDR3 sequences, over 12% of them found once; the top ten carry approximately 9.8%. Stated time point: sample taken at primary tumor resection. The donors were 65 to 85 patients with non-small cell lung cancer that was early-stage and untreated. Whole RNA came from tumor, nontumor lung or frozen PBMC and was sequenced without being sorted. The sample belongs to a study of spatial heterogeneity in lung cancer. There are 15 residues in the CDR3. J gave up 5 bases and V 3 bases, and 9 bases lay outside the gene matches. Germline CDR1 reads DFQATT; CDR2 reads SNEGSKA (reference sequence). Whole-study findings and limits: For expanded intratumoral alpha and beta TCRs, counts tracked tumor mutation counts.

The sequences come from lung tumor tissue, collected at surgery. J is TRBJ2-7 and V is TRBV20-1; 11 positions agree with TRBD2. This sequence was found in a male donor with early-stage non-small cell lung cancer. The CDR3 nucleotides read TGCAGTGCTAGTAGTCTAGCGGGGGGATATGACGAGCAGTACTTC. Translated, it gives CSASSLAGGYDEQYF.